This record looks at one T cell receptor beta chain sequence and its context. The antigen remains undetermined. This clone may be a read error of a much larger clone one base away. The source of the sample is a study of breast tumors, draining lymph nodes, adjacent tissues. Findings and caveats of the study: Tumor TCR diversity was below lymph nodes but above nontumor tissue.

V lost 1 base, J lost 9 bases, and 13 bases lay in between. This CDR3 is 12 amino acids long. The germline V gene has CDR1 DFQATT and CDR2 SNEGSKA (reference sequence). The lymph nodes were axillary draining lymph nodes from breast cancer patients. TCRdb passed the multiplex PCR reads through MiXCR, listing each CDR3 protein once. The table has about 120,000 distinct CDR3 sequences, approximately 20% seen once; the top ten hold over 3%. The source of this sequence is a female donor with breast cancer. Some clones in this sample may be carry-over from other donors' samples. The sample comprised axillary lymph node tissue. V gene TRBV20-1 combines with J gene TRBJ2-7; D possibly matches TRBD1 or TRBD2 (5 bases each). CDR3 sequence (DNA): TGCAGTGCTAGAGGGGGCGAGGGTGGGCAGTACTTC. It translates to CSARGGEGGQYF.